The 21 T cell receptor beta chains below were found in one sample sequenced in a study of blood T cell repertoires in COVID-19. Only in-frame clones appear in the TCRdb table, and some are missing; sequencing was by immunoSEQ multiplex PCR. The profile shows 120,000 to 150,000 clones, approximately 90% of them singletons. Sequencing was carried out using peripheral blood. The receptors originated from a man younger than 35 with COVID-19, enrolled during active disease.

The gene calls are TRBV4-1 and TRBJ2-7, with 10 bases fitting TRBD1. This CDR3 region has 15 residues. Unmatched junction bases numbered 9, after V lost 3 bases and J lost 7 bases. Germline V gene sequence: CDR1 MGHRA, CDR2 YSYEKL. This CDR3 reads CASSHGGQGEGEQYF. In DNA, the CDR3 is TGCGCCAGCAGCCACGGTGGACAGGGGGAGGGTGAGCAGTACTTC.

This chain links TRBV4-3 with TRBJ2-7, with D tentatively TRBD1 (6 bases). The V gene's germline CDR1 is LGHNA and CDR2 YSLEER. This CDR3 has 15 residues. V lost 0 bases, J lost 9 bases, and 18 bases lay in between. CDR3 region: CASSQDSGGQFGQYF. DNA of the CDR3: TGCGCCAGCAGCCAAGATTCGGGCGGACAGTTCGGGCAGTACTTC.

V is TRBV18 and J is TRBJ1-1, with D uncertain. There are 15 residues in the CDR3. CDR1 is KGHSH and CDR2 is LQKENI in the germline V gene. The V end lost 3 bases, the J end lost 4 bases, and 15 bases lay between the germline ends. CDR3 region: CASSPPLSFGTEAFF. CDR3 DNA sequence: TGTGCCAGCTCACCCCCCTTGTCCTTCGGCACTGAAGCTTTCTTT.

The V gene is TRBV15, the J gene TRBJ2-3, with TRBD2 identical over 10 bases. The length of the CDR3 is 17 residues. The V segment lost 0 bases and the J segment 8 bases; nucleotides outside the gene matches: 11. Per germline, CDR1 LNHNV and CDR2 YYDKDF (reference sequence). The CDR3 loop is CATSRDLLAGEAGTQYF. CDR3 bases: TGTGCCACCAGCAGAGATCTCCTAGCGGGAGAGGCTGGTACGCAGTATTTT.

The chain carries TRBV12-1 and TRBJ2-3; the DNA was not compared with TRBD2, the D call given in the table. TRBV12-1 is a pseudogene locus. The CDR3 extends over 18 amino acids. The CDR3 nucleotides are TGTGCCAGCAGCTTTGCACCGGGACTAGCGGGAGGGACAGATACGCAGTATTTT. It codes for CASSFAPGLAGGTDTQYF.

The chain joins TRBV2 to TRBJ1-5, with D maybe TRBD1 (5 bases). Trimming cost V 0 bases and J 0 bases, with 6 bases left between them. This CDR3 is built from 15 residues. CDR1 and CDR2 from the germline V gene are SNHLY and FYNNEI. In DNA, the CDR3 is TGTGCCAGCAGTGAAGCGGGGGGTAGCAATCAGCCCCAGCATTTT. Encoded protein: CASSEAGGSNQPQHF.

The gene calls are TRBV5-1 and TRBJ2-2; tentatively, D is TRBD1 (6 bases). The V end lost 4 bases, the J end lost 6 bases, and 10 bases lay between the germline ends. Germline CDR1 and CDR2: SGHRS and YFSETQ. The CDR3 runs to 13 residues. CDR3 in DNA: TGCGCCAGCAGCACAGGGTCGGCCGGGGAGCTGTTTTTT. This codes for CASSTGSAGELFF.

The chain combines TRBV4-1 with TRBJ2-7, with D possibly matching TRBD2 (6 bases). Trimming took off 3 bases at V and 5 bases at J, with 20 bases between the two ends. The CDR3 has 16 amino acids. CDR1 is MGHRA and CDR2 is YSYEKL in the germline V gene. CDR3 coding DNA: TGCGCCAGCAGCCAGAAGGCACGGGGGATAGGCGACGAGCAGTACTTC. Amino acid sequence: CASSQKARGIGDEQYF.

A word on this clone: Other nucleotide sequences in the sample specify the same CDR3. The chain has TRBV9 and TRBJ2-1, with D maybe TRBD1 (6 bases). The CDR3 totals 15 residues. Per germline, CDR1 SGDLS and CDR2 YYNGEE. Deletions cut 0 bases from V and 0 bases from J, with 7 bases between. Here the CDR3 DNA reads TGTGCCAGCAGCGTAGAGGGGGTCTCCTACAATGAGCAGTTCTTC. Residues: CASSVEGVSYNEQFF.

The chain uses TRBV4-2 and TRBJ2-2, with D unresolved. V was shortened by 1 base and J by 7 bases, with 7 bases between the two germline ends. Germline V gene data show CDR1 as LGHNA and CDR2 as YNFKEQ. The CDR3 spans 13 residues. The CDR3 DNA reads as TGTGCCAGCAGCCAAGTTCTATTCGGGGAGCTGTTTTTT. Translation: CASSQVLFGELFF.

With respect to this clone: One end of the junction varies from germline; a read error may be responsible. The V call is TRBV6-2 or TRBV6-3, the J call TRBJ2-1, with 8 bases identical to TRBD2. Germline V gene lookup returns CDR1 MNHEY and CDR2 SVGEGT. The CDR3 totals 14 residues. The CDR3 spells CASSWLAGYSEQFF. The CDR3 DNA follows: TGTGCCAGCAGTTGGCTAGCGGGTTACAGTGAGCAGTTCTTC.

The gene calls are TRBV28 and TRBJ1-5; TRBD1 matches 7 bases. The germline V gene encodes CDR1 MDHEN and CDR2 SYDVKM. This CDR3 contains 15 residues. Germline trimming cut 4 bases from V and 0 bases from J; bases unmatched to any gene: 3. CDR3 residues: CASSYQGDSNQPQHF. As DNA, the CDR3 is TGTGCCAGCAGTTACCAGGGGGATAGCAATCAGCCCCAGCATTTT.

The CDR3 DNA is TGTGCCAGCAGCGTATCGCTACGAAAACTGTTTTTT. It is translated as CASSVSLRKLFF. The V call is TRBV28, the J call TRBJ1-4; no definite D call. The CDR3 extends over 12 amino acids. Trimming took 6 bases from V and 10 from J, leaving 12 bases between them. Germline V lookup: CDR1 MDHEN, CDR2 SYDVKM.

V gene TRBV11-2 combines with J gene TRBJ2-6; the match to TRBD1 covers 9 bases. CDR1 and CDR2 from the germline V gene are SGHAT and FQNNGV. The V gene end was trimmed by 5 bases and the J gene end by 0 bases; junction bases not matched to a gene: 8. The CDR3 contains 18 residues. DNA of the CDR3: TGTGCCAGCAGCGCGGGGACAGGGATATACTCTGGGGCCAACGTCCTGACTTTC. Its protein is CASSAGTGIYSGANVLTF.

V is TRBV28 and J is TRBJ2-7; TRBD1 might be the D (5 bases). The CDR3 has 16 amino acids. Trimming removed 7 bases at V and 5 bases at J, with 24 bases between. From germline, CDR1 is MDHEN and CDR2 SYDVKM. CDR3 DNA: TGTGCCAGCATACCGAGAAAGGGGCTACTTAGGAACGAGCAGTACTTC. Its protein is CASIPRKGLLRNEQYF.

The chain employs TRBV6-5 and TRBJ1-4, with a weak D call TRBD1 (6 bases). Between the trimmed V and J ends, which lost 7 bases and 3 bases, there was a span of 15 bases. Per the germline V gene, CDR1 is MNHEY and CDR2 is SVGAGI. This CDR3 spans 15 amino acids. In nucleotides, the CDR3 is TGTGCCAGCAAACAGGGTCTTGGTTCTAATGAAAAACTGTTTTTT. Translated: CASKQGLGSNEKLFF.

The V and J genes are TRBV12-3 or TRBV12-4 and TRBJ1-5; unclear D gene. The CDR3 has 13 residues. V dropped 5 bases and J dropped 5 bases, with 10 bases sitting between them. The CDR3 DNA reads TGTGCCAGCAGTACTTTGGACTATCAGCCCCAGCATTTT. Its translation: CASSTLDYQPQHF.

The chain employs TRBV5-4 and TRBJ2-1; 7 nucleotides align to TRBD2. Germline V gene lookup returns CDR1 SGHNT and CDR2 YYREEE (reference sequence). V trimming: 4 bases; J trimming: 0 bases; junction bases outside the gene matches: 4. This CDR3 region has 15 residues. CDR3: CASSLAASSYNEQFF. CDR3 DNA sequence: TGTGCCAGCAGCCTAGCGGCCAGCTCCTACAATGAGCAGTTCTTC.

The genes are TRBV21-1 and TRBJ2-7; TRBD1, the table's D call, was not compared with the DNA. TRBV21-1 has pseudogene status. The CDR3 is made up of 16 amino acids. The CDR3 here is CASSILTGDFSYEQYF. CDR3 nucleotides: TGTGCCAGCAGCATTCTTACAGGGGACTTTTCCTACGAGCAGTACTTC.

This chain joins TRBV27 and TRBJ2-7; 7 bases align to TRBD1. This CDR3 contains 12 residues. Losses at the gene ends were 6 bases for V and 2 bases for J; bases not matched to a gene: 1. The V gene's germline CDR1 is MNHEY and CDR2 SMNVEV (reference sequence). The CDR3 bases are TGTGCCAGCAGCGGACAGGCCTACGAGCAGTACTTC. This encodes CASSGQAYEQYF.

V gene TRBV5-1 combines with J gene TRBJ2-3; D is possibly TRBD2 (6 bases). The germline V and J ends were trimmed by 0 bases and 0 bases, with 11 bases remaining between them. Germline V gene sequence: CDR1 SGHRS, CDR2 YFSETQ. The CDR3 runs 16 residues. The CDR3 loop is CASSLVGGTSTDTQYF. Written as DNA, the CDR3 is TGCGCCAGCAGCTTGGTGGGCGGGACGAGCACAGATACGCAGTATTTT.